This T cell receptor beta chain comes out of a study of shared clonotypes between healthy human individuals. Study overall: Ranging from 18 to 49 in age, donors were two women and three men. A donor's plate count was three for CD4 naive and three for CD4 memory; CD8 naive had two and CD8 memory one.

This clone was counted once. Its antigen remains unidentified. Selected positively for CCR7 and CD45RO-negative, naive CD8 cells excluded terminally differentiated effector memory CD45RA+ cells. The table came from immunoSEQ multiplex PCR; TCRdb's copy has only in-frame clones and leaves some out. The repertoire holds roughly 850,000 clones, with 90% to 97% as singletons. Germline assignment: CDR1 LNHDA and CDR2 SQIVND (reference sequence). V gave up 4 bases and J gave up 5 bases; unmatched junction bases: 4. The CDR3 length is 15 residues. Points from the study as a whole: The sampled material consisted only of blood, and tissue repertoires are likely to differ. Naive subsets usually exceeded memory subsets in estimated richness.

This rearrangement joins TRBV19 to TRBJ2-1; 11 nucleotides agree with TRBD2. The clonotype originates from a man younger than 40 in good health. Sequencing was done on a sample of naive CD8+ T cells sorted from blood. The CDR3 sequence: CASSRVAGGHNEQFF. The CDR3 bases are TGTGCCAGTAGTAGAGTAGCGGGAGGGCACAATGAGCAGTTCTTC.